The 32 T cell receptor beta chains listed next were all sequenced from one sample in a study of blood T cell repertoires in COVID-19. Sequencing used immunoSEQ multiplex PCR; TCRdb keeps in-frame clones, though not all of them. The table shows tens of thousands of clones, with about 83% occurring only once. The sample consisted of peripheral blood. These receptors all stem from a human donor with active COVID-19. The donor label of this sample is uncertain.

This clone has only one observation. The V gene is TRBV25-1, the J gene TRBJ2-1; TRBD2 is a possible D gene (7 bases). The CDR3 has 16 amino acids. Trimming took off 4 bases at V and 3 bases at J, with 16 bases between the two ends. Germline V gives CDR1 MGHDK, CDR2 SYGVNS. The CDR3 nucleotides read TGTGCCAGCAGTGTTCCCGGACTAGGGGGCTACAATGAGCAGTTCTTC. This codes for CASSVPGLGGYNEQFF.

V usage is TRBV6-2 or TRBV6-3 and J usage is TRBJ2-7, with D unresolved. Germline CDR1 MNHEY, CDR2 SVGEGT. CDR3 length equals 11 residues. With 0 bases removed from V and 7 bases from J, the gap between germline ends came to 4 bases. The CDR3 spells CASSYSGEQYF. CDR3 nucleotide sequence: TGTGCCAGCAGTTACTCCGGGGAGCAGTACTTC.

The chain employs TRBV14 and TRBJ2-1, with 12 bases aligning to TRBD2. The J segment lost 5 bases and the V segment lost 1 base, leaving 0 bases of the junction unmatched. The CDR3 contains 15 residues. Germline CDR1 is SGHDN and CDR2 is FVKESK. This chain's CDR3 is CASSQGTSGNNEQFF. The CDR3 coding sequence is TGTGCCAGCAGCCAAGGGACTAGCGGGAACAATGAGCAGTTCTTC.

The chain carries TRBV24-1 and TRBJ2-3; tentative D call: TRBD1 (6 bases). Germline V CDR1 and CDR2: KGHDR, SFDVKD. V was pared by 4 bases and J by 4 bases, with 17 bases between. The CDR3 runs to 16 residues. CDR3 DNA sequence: TGTGCCACCAGTGAGCCGAGGGACAATCCTCCAGATACGCAGTATTTT. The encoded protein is CATSEPRDNPPDTQYF.

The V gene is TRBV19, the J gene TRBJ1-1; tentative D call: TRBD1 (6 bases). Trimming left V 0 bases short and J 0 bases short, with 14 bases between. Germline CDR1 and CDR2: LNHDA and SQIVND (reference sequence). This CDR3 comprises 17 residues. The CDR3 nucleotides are TGTGCCAGTAGTATAGAGCCCCAGGGGATTATGAACACTGAAGCTTTCTTT. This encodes CASSIEPQGIMNTEAFF.

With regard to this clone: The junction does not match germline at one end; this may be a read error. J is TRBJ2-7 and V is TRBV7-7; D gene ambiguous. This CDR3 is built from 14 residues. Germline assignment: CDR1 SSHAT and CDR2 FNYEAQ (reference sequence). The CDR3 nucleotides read TGTGCTAGCAGCATCTATTGGTGGGCGTACGAGCAGTACTTC. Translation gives CASSIYWWAYEQYF.

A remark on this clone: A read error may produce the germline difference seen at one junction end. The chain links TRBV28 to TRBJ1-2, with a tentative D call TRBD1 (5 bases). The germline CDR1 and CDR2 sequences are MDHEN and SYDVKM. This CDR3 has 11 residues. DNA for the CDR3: TGTGCCAGCACCAACGGCGGACATGACGACTTC. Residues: CASTNGGHDDF.

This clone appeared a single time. CDR3 bases: TGCAGCGTTATCCTTACAACCTACAATGAGCAGTTCTTC. This codes for CSVILTTYNEQFF. The V gene is TRBV29-1, the J gene TRBJ2-1, with D hard to call. Trimming took off 5 bases at V and 2 bases at J, with 10 bases between the two ends. The CDR3 is 13 residues long. Germline V CDR1 and CDR2: SQVTM, ANQGSEA.

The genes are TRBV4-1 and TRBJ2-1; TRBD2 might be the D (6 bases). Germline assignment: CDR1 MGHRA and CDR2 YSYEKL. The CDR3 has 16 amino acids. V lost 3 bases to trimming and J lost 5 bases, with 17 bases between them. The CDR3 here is CASSHAYQGLDNEQFF. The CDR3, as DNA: TGCGCCAGCAGCCATGCCTACCAGGGACTCGACAATGAGCAGTTCTTC.

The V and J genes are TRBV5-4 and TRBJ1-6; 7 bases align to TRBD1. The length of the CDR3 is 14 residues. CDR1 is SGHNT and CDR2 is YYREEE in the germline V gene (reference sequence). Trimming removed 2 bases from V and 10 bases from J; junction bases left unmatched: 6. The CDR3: CASSFEGAESPLHF. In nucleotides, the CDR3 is TGTGCCAGCAGCTTTGAGGGGGCAGAGTCACCCCTCCACTTT.

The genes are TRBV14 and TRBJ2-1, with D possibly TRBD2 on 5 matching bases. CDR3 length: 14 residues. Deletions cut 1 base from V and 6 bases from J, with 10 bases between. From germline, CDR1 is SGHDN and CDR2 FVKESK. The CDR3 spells CASSQVAGGNEQFF. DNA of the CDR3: TGTGCCAGCAGCCAAGTCGCGGGCGGCAATGAGCAGTTCTTC.

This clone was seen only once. CDR3 sequence (DNA): TGTGCCAGCAGCTTACGGGGGGGTGGCTCCTACAATGAGCAGTTCTTC. This codes for CASSLRGGGSYNEQFF. The chain has TRBV11-3 and TRBJ2-1; TRBD2 aligns across 8 bases. The CDR3 contains 16 residues. Looked up from germline, CDR1 is SGHNT and CDR2 is YENEEA. Trimming took 2 bases from V and 0 from J; bases not matched to a gene: 3.

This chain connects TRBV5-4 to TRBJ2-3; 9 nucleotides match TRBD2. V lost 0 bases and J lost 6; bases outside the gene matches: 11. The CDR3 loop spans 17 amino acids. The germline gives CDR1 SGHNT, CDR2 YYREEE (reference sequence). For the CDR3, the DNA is TGTGCCAGCAGCTTGGACCCCAGCGGGAGGACCCGCGATACGCAGTATTTT. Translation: CASSLDPSGRTRDTQYF.

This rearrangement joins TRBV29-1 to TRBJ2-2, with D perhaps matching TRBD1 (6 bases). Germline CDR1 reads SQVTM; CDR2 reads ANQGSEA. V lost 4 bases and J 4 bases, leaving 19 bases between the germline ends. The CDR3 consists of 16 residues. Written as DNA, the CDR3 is TGCAGCGTTGGGGTCAGCGGACAGTTAACCACCGGGGAGCTGTTTTTT. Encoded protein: CSVGVSGQLTTGELFF.

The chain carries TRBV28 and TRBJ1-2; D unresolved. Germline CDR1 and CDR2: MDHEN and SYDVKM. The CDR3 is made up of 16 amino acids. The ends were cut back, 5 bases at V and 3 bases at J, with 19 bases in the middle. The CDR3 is CASSLPYSSPYYGYTF. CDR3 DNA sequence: TGTGCCAGCAGTCTTCCCTACTCTTCCCCCTACTATGGCTACACCTTC.

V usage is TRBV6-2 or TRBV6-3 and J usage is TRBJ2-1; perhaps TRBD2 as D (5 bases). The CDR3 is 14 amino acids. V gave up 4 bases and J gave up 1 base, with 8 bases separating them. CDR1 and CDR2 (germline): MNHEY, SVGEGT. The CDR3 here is CASSFRRSYNEQFF. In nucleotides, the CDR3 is TGTGCCAGCAGTTTCAGGAGGTCCTACAATGAGCAGTTCTTC.

CDR3 sequence reads: CAWTQGRVYGYTF. CDR3 nucleotides: TGTGCCTGGACGCAGGGGAGAGTTTATGGCTACACCTTC. The V gene is TRBV30, the J gene TRBJ1-2; D might be TRBD1 (6 bases). V was shortened by 4 bases and J by 5 bases, with 14 bases between the two germline ends. This CDR3 spans 13 amino acids. Germline CDR1 is GTSNPN and CDR2 is SVGIG (reference sequence).

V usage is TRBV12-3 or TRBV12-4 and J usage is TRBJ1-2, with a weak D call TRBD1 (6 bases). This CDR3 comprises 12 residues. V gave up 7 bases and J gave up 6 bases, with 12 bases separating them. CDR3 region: CASKQGLDGYTF. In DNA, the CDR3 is TGTGCCAGCAAGCAGGGGTTGGATGGCTACACCTTC.

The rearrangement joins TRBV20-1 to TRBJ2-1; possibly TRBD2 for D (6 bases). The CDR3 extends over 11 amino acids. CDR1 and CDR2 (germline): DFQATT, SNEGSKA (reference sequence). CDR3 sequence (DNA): TGCGGGGCCGGGAGTGGGTATGAGCAGTTCTTC. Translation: CGAGSGYEQFF.

The CDR3 DNA reads TGTGCCAGCAGCCGGGACAGGGGGAAGTACGAGCAGTACTTC. Residues: CASSRDRGKYEQYF. The rearrangement joins TRBV14 to TRBJ2-7; 11 bases line up with TRBD1. V dropped 4 bases and J dropped 4; count of bases not matched to a gene: 3. CDR3 length equals 14 residues. The V gene's germline CDR1 is SGHDN and CDR2 FVKESK.

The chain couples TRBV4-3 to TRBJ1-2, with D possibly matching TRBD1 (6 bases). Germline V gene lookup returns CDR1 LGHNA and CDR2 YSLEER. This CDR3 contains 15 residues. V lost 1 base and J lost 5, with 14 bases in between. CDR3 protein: CASSQVFAQGYGYTF. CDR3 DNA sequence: TGCGCCAGCAGCCAAGTCTTCGCACAGGGTTATGGCTACACCTTC.

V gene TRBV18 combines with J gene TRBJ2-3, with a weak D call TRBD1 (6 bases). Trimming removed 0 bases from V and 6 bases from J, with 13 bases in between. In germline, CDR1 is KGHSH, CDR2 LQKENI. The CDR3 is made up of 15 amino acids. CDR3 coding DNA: TGTGCCAGCTCACCACCGGACAGACGTATGGATACGCAGTATTTT. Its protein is CASSPPDRRMDTQYF.

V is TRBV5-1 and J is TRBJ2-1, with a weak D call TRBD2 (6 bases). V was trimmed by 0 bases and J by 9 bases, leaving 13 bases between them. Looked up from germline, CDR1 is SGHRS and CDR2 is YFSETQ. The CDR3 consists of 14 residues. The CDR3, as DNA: TGCGCCAGCAGCTTGGACCAGTTGGGGGGTGAGCAGTTCTTC. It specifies CASSLDQLGGEQFF.

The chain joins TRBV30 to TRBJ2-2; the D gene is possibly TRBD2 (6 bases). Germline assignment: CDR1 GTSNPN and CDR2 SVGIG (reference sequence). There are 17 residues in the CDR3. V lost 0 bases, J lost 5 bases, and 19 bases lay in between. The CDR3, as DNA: TGTGCCTGGAGTGTACCCCGGGACTCTGATTGGACCGGGGAGCTGTTTTTT. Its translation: CAWSVPRDSDWTGELFF.

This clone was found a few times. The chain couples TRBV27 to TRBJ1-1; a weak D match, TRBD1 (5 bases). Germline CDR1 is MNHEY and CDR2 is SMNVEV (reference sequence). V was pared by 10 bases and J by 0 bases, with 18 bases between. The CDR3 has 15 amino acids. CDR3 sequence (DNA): TGTGCCACCGGAGGGGCAGGGCTCATGAACACTGAAGCTTTCTTT. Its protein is CATGGAGLMNTEAFF.

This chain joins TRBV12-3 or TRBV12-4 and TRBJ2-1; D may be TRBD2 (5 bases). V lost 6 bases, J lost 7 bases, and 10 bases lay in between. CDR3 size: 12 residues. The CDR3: CASSQDLNEQFF. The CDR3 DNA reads TGTGCCAGCAGCCAGGACTTGAATGAGCAGTTCTTC.

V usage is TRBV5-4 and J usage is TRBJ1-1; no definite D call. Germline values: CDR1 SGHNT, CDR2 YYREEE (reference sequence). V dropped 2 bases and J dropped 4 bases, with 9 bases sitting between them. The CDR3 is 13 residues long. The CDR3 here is CASSLFGSTEAFF. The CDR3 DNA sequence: TGTGCCAGCAGCTTATTTGGGAGCACTGAAGCTTTCTTT. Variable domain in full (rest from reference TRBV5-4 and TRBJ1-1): ETGVTQSPTHLIKTRGQQVTLRCSSQSGHNTVSWYQQALGQGPQFIFQYYREEENGRGNFPPRFSGLQFPNYSSELNVNALELDDSALYLCASSLFGSTEAFFGQGTRLTVV.

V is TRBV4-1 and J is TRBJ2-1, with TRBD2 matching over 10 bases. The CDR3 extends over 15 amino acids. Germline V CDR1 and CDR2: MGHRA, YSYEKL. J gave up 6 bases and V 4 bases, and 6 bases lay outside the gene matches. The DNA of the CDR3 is TGCGCCAGCAGCCCATTGACTAGCGGGCGCAATGAGCAGTTCTTC. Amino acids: CASSPLTSGRNEQFF.

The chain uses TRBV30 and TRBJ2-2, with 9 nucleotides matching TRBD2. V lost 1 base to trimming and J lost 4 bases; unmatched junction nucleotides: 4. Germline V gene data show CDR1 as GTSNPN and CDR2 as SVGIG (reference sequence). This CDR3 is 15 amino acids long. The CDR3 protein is CAWSGGGRVTGELFF. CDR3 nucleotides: TGTGCCTGGAGTGGTGGCGGGAGGGTCACCGGGGAGCTGTTTTTT. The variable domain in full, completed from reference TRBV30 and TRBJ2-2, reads SQTIHQWPATLVQPVGSPLSLECTVEGTSNPNLYWYRQAAGRGLQLLFYSVGIGQISSEVPQNLSASRPQDRQFILSSKKLLLSDSGFYLCAWSGGGRVTGELFFGEGSRLTVL.

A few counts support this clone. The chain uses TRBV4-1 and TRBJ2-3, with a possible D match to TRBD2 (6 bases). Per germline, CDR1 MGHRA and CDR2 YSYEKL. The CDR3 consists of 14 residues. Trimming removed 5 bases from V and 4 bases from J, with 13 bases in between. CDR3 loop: CASSGGNGADTQYF. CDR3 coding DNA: TGCGCCAGCAGCGGGGGGAATGGTGCAGATACGCAGTATTTT.

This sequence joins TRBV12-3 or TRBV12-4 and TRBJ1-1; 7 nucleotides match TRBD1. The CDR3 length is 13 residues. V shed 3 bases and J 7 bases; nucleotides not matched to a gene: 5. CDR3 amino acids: CASSFRQGGEAFF. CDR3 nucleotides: TGTGCCAGCAGTTTCAGGCAGGGGGGTGAAGCTTTCTTT.

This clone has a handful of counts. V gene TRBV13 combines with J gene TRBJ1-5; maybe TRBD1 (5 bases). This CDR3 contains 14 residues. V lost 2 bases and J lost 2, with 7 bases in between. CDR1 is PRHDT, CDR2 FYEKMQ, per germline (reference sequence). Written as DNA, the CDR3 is TGTGCCAGCAGCTTACAGGGTCGCAATCAGCCCCAGCATTTT. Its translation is CASSLQGRNQPQHF.